Each of the 23 T cell receptor beta chains below was sequenced from the same sample in a study of PD-L1 blockade in urothelial cancer. Sequenced by immunoSEQ multiplex PCR; TCRdb stores in-frame clones only, minus some. The table lists about 57,000 clones, more than 70% of them singletons. This material consisted of PBMCs, taken around atezolizumab (anti-PD-L1) treatment. These TCRs come from a man aged 45-60 years with urothelial cancer.

J is TRBJ1-1 and V is TRBV7-8, with D perhaps matching TRBD1 (5 bases). This CDR3 comprises 15 residues. Germline V gives CDR1 SGHVS, CDR2 FQNEAQ. V was cut by 5 bases and J by 4 bases, with 17 bases left in between. The CDR3 protein is CASSKPTESRTEAFF. The CDR3 DNA is TGTGCCAGCAGCAAACCGACAGAGTCCCGCACTGAAGCTTTCTTT.

V and J are TRBV18 and TRBJ1-1, with 7 bases matching TRBD1. Trimming removed 4 bases from V and 1 base from J; junction bases left unmatched: 0. The V gene's germline CDR1 is KGHSH and CDR2 LQKENI. The CDR3 has 13 amino acids. CDR3 DNA sequence: TGTGCCAGCTCACGGGACAGGAACACTGAAGCTTTCTTT. It specifies CASSRDRNTEAFF.

This chain links TRBV28 with TRBJ1-5, with a weak D call TRBD1 (6 bases). CDR1 is MDHEN and CDR2 is SYDVKM in the germline V gene. Trimming left V 6 bases short and J 4 bases short, with 10 bases between. This CDR3 has 13 amino acids. In DNA form, the CDR3 reads TGTGCCAGCAGATGGACAGTAAATCAGCCCCAGCATTTT. Protein sequence: CASRWTVNQPQHF.

The chain couples TRBV4-1 to TRBJ2-1, with TRBD2 as a possible D gene (6 bases). CDR3 length equals 13 residues. V lost 3 bases and J lost 6, with 9 bases in between. CDR1 is MGHRA and CDR2 is YSYEKL in the germline V gene. CDR3: CASSQHGGNEQFF. The CDR3 coding sequence is TGCGCCAGCAGCCAGCACGGGGGCAATGAGCAGTTCTTC.

This clone was detected once. The gene calls are TRBV10-3 and TRBJ2-3; 13 bases agree with TRBD2. CDR1 is ENHRY, CDR2 SYGVKD, per germline. V lost 8 bases and J lost 6; bases outside the gene matches: 2. The CDR3 sequence is 13 residues long. The CDR3 nucleotides read TGTGCCATCGGACTAGCGGGAGCGGATACGCAGTATTTT. It codes for CAIGLAGADTQYF.

This sequence joins TRBV2 and TRBJ2-1; 11 bases line up with TRBD1. The germline V gene has CDR1 SNHLY and CDR2 FYNNEI. CDR3 length: 15 amino acids. With 6 bases clipped from V and 4 bases from J, the junction kept 5 bases outside the gene matches. DNA of the CDR3: TGTGCCAGCAGGGCCGGGACAGGGGGTTACAATGAGCAGTTCTTC. Amino acids: CASRAGTGGYNEQFF.

The chain combines TRBV7-9 with TRBJ2-5, with D unresolved. Germline CDR1 SEHNR, CDR2 FQNEAQ (reference sequence). This CDR3 has 14 residues. V lost 1 base and J 1 base, leaving 7 bases between the germline ends. CDR3 nucleotide sequence: TGTGCCAGCAGCTTAGGGCTAGGCCAAGAGACCCAGTACTTC. Amino acids: CASSLGLGQETQYF.

The chain combines TRBV7-9 with TRBJ2-1, with 9 positions matching TRBD1. Germline V gene sequence: CDR1 SEHNR, CDR2 FQNEAQ (reference sequence). The CDR3 is made up of 16 amino acids. J lost 4 bases, V lost 5 bases, and 9 bases had no gene match. CDR3 sequence reads: CASSADRGNIYNEQFF. The CDR3 region has the DNA TGTGCCAGCAGCGCCGACAGGGGGAATATTTACAATGAGCAGTTCTTC.

About this clone: It may be a read error: a sequence one base away is much more abundant. Other DNA sequences in the same sample also yield this CDR3. This chain connects TRBV29-1 to TRBJ1-6, with D possibly TRBD1 on 6 matching bases. V was pared by 8 bases and J by 2 bases, with 13 bases between. This CDR3 has 14 amino acids. Germline CDR1 reads SQVTM; CDR2 reads ANQGSEA. The CDR3 protein is CSHEQGPYNSPLHF. CDR3 DNA sequence: TGCAGCCATGAACAGGGCCCCTATAATTCACCCCTCCACTTT.

The J gene is TRBJ2-1, the V gene TRBV28; 15 bases agree with TRBD2. Trimming at V came to 2 bases and at J to 9 bases, leaving 14 bases not matched to a gene. Germline assignment: CDR1 MDHEN and CDR2 SYDVKM. The CDR3 has 19 amino acids. This CDR3 reads CASSLIKILGLAGGGEQFF. The CDR3 DNA sequence: TGTGCCAGCAGTTTAATCAAAATCCTGGGACTAGCGGGAGGAGGTGAGCAGTTCTTC.

The sample holds a few counts of this clone. This chain links TRBV6-5 with TRBJ2-7; TRBD1 matches 8 bases. The CDR3 runs 15 residues. Losses at the gene ends were 6 bases for V and 0 bases for J; bases not matched to a gene: 7. Germline V gives CDR1 MNHEY, CDR2 SVGAGI. The CDR3 coding sequence is TGTGCCAGCAGCGTCCTCACAGGGGGCTCCTACGAGCAGTACTTC. It encodes CASSVLTGGSYEQYF.

The chain recombines TRBV6-5 with TRBJ2-1, with a weak D call TRBD2 (6 bases). The length of the CDR3 is 16 residues. With 0 bases removed from V and 2 bases from J, the gap between germline ends came to 11 bases. Germline CDR1 is MNHEY and CDR2 is SVGAGI. The CDR3 here is CASSYSRSGTYNEQFF. The CDR3 region has the DNA TGTGCCAGCAGTTACTCGCGTAGCGGTACCTACAATGAGCAGTTCTTC.

The sample holds a few counts of this clone. The chain has TRBV16 and TRBJ1-1; a possible D gene is TRBD1 (6 bases). The germline CDR1 and CDR2 sequences are KGHSY and FQNENV. The CDR3 extends over 14 amino acids. V was cut by 4 bases and J by 5 bases, with 14 bases left in between. Here the CDR3 reads CASSRSQGGTEAFF. In DNA, the CDR3 is TGTGCCAGCAGCCGATCACAGGGTGGTACTGAAGCTTTCTTT.

The chain is built from TRBV28 and TRBJ2-2; a possible D gene is TRBD1 (5 bases). CDR1 MDHEN and CDR2 SYDVKM come from the germline V gene. This CDR3 has 13 residues. V was trimmed by 6 bases and J by 4 bases, leaving 9 bases between them. The CDR3: CASRHDSTGELFF. DNA for the CDR3: TGTGCCAGCAGACATGACAGCACCGGGGAGCTGTTTTTT. The entire variable domain, with the rest obtained from reference TRBV28 and TRBJ2-2, is as follows: DVKVTQSSRYLVKRTGEKVFLECVQDMDHENMFWYRQDPGLGLRLIYFSYDVKMKEKGDIPEGYSVSREKKERFSLILESASTNQTSMYLCASRHDSTGELFFGEGSRLTVL.

The chain carries TRBV28 and TRBJ2-3; 12 bases fit TRBD1. Losses at the gene ends were 5 bases for V and 5 bases for J; bases not matched to a gene: 8. Germline CDR1 is MDHEN and CDR2 is SYDVKM. CDR3 length: 16 amino acids. The CDR3 is CASSLPGQGAGDTQYF. The DNA of the CDR3 is TGTGCCAGCAGTCTACCGGGACAGGGGGCAGGAGATACGCAGTATTTT.

This clone appeared a single time. The chain carries TRBV7-6 and TRBJ1-5; 7 bases are a match to TRBD1. The V and J ends lost 5 bases and 2 bases, in that order; junction bases with no gene match: 3. The CDR3 spans 14 residues. Per the germline V gene, CDR1 is SGHVS and CDR2 is FNYEAQ. The CDR3 coding sequence is TGTGCCAGCAGCGAGGGGGCTGGCAATCAGCCCCAGCATTTT. As protein: CASSEGAGNQPQHF.

The chain couples TRBV4-1 to TRBJ1-1; no firm D call. CDR3 length equals 14 residues. The V gene lost 1 base and the J gene lost 7 bases, with 13 bases spanning the gap. Germline V CDR1 and CDR2: MGHRA, YSYEKL. CDR3 in amino acids: CASSQAQPQNEAFF. CDR3 nucleotides: TGCGCCAGCAGCCAAGCTCAACCACAAAATGAAGCTTTCTTT.

The V and J genes are TRBV7-9 and TRBJ2-1; D not resolved. The CDR3 covers 16 residues. Germline CDR1 reads SEHNR; CDR2 reads FQNEAQ (reference sequence). The V and J ends lost 6 bases and 1 base respectively, with 16 bases between them. This CDR3 is CASSIIMGMSYNEQFF. The DNA of the CDR3 is TGTGCCAGCAGTATCATCATGGGCATGTCCTACAATGAGCAGTTCTTC.

A note on this clone: A junction boundary mismatches the germline segment, possibly from a read error. V is TRBV6-1 and J is TRBJ1-1; perhaps TRBD1 as D (5 bases). The CDR3 is made up of 11 amino acids. The germline V gene has CDR1 MNHNS and CDR2 SASEGT. The CDR3 nucleotides are TGTGCCAGCAGTGAAGCGAGGAGGGGTCTCTTT. Its protein product is CASSEARRGLF.

J is TRBJ2-7 and V is TRBV6-6, with 9 bases that match TRBD2. V gave up 6 bases and J gave up 7 bases; unmatched junction bases: 13. Germline CDR1 reads MNHNY; CDR2 reads SVGAGI (reference sequence). The CDR3 has 15 amino acids. Here the CDR3 reads CASRAVAGGNREQYF. The CDR3 DNA reads TGTGCCAGCAGGGCCGTGGCGGGAGGGAACCGAGAGCAGTACTTC.

The rearrangement joins TRBV5-1 to TRBJ1-1; D is possibly TRBD1 (5 bases). The V gene's germline CDR1 is SGHRS and CDR2 YFSETQ. This CDR3 region has 13 residues. V was trimmed by 0 bases and J by 9 bases, leaving 12 bases between them. The DNA of the CDR3 is TGCGCCAGCAGCTTGGGAGAGGCAGGGAAAGCTTTCTTT. It codes for CASSLGEAGKAFF. The full variable domain, its missing parts supplied by reference TRBV5-1 and TRBJ1-1, is KAGVTQTPRYLIKTRGQQVTLSCSPISGHRSVSWYQQTPGQGLQFLFEYFSETQRNKGNFPGRFSGRQFSNSRSEMNVSTLELGDSALYLCASSLGEAGKAFFGQGTRLTVV.

V gene TRBV7-2 combines with J gene TRBJ2-1; 11 bases line up with TRBD2. The CDR3 has 16 amino acids. The germline CDR1 and CDR2 sequences are SGHTA and FQGNSA. Trimming at V came to 0 bases and at J to 7 bases, leaving 5 bases not matched to a gene. The chain's CDR3 is CASSLAGASGRNEQFF. CDR3 DNA sequence: TGTGCCAGCAGCTTAGCGGGGGCTAGCGGGAGGAATGAGCAGTTCTTC.

Notes on this clone: Germline and junction disagree at one end, which may indicate a read error. The rearrangement links TRBV7-7 to TRBJ2-7; 10 nucleotides line up with TRBD2. Germline CDR1 and CDR2: SSHAT and FNYEAQ (reference sequence). The CDR3 contains 15 residues. The CDR3: CASSPGTSAFYEQYF. In DNA form, the CDR3 reads TGTGCTAGCAGCCCCGGGACTAGCGCCTTCTACGAGCAGTACTTC.